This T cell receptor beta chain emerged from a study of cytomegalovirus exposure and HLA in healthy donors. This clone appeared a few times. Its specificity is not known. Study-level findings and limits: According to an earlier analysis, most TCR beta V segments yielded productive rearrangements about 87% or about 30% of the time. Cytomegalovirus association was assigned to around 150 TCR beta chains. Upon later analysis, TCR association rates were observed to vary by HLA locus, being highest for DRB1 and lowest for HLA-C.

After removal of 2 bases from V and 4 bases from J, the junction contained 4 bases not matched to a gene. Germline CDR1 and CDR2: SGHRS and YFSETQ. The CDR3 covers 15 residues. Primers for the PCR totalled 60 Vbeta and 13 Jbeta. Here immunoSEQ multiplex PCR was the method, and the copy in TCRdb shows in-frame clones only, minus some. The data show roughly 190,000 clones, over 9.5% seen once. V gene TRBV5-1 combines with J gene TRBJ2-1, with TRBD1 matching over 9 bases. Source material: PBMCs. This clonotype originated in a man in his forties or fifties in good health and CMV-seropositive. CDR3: CASSFGQGIYNEQFF. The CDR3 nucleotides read TGCGCCAGCAGCTTTGGACAGGGGATTTACAATGAGCAGTTCTTC.